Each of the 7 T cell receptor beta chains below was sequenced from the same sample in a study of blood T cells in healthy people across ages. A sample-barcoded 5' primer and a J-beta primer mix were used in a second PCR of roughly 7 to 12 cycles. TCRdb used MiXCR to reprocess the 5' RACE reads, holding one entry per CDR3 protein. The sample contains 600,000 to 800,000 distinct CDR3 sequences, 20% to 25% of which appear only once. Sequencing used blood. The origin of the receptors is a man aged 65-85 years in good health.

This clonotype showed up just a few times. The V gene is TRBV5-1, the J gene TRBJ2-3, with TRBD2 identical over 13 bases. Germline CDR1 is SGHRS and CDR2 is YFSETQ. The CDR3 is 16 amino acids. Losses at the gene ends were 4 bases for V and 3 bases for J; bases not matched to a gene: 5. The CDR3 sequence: CASSRGLAGDTDTQYF. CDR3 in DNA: TGCGCCAGCAGCCGAGGACTAGCGGGAGATACAGATACGCAGTATTTT.

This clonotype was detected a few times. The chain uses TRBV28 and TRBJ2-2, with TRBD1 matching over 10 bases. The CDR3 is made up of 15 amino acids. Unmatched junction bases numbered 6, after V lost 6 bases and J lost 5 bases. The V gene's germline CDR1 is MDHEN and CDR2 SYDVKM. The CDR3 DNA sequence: TGTGCCAGCAGCTGGGACAGGGGCGGGACCGGGGAGCTGTTTTTT. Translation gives CASSWDRGGTGELFF.

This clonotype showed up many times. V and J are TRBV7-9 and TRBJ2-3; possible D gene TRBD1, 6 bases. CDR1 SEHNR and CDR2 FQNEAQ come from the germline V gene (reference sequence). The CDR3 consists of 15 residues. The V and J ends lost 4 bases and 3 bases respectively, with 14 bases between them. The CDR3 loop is CASSSSRGTTDTQYF. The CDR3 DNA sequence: TGTGCCAGCAGCTCGTCCAGGGGAACGACAGATACGCAGTATTTT.

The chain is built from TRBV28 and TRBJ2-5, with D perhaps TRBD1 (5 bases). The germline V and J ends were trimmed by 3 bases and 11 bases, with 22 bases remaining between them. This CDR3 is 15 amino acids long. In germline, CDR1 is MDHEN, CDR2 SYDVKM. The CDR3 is CASSFQGGGGMEQYF. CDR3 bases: TGTGCCAGCAGTTTTCAGGGTGGCGGCGGAATGGAGCAGTACTTC.

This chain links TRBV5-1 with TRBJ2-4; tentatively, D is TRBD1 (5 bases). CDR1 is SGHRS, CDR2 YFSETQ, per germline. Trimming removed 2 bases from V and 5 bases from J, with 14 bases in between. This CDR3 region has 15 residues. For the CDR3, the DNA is TGCGCCAGCAGCTTTCAGGGCACCCCCCAAAACATTCAGTACTTC. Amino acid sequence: CASSFQGTPQNIQYF.

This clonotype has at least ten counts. For the CDR3, the DNA is TGTGCCAGCAGCCTGGAAGTACAGAGTTCCTACGAGCAGTACTTC. Amino acids: CASSLEVQSSYEQYF. This chain uses TRBV4-2 with TRBJ2-7; D call uncertain. There are 15 residues in the CDR3. The V and J ends lost 4 bases and 1 base respectively, with 14 bases between them. Germline V gives CDR1 LGHNA, CDR2 YNFKEQ.

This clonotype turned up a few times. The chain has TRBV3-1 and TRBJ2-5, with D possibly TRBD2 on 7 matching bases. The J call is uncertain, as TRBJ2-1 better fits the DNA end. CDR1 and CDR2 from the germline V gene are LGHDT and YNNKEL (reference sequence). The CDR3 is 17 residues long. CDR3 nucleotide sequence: TGTGCCAGCAGCCAAGGAGGGGGGGACTACTACTACAATGAGCAGTTCTTC. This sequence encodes CASSQGGGDYYYNEQFF.